This TCR beta chain originates from a study of control samples from healthy donors and cancer patients. Libraries were prepared by immunoSEQ multiplex PCR; TCRdb keeps only in-frame clonotypes and omits some of them. The table includes about 140,000 clones, approximately 90% detected once. Germline-derived CDR1 and CDR2 are GTSNPN and SVGIG (reference sequence). The CDR3 totals 13 residues. The V end was cut by 5 bases, the J end by 1 base, with 10 bases between. J is TRBJ2-3 and V is TRBV30, with D unclear. This TCR was sampled from a woman aged 25 to 39 in good health. Sequenced material: blood. The CDR3 loop is CAWGMGGTDTQYF. The CDR3 bases are TGTGCCTGGGGGATGGGCGGCACAGATACGCAGTATTTT.